This entry features one T cell receptor (beta chain) sequence. Its antigen is not known. This specimen comes from a study of shared clonotypes between healthy human individuals. Germline CDR1 and CDR2: SGDLS and YYNGEE. Trimming stripped 4 bases from V and 7 bases from J, with 23 bases between. The CDR3 length is 16 residues. Here immunoSEQ multiplex PCR was the method, and the copy in TCRdb shows in-frame clones only, minus some. The repertoire includes about 320,000 clones, roughly 87% of them detected once, and roughly 16% sits in the top ten. The study's findings and limits: A reduction in generation probabilities was seen for non-shared clonotypes relative to those shared by all four donors. Only a few donors were included, so the genetic and exposure-history diversity represented was limited.

The J gene is TRBJ1-2, the V gene TRBV9; weak D call: TRBD1 (6 bases). This sequence was found in a man between 18 and 29 years old in good health. The sequenced sample was memory CD8+ T cells sorted from blood. The subset denotes: CD45RO+ cells pooled with CCR7-negative TemRA cells. CDR3 DNA: TGTGCCAGCAGCCTTCCAAGGGTTGGGGGCCTGAGTGGCTACACCTTC. Amino acids: CASSLPRVGGLSGYTF. Together with reference TRBV9 and TRBJ1-2, the CDR3 gives the full variable domain: DSGVTQTPKHLITATGQRVTLRCSPRSGDLSVYWYQQSLDQGLQFLIQYYNGEERAKGNILERFSAQQFPDLHSELNLSSLELGDSALYFCASSLPRVGGLSGYTFGSGTRLTVV.